The 19 T cell receptor beta chains in this list originate from one sample, sequenced in a study of blood T cell repertoires in COVID-19. The table came from immunoSEQ multiplex PCR; TCRdb's copy has only in-frame clones and leaves some out. This sample carries about 240,000 clones, more than 75% of them seen once, and the ten largest clones take less than 4%. The sample was peripheral blood. These receptor sequences come from a woman aged 25 to 39 who had recovered from COVID-19.

This clone was observed a single time. V usage is TRBV5-4 and J usage is TRBJ2-4; D remains unclear. From germline, CDR1 is SGHNT and CDR2 YYREEE (reference sequence). This CDR3 contains 16 residues. Trimming took off 0 bases at V and 2 bases at J, with 12 bases between the two ends. The CDR3 region has the DNA TGTGCCAGCAGCTTGGCCGAAACTCCTACCAAAAACATTCAGTACTTC. Amino acids: CASSLAETPTKNIQYF.

The chain has TRBV6-5 and TRBJ1-2, with 9 nucleotides matching TRBD1. Germline CDR1 is MNHEY and CDR2 is SVGAGI. The trim removed 6 bases at V and 4 bases at J, leaving 9 bases unmatched. The CDR3 spans 15 residues. This chain's CDR3 is CASSRTGDSLYGYTF. The CDR3 DNA sequence: TGTGCCAGCAGCCGGACAGGGGACTCTCTCTATGGCTACACCTTC.

V and J are TRBV5-6 and TRBJ1-2; 10 bases match TRBD1. This CDR3 region has 16 residues. CDR1 and CDR2 (germline): SGHDT, YYEEEE. Trimming took 3 bases from V and 8 from J; bases not matched to a gene: 13. This CDR3 reads CASSSPGRQGAQGYTF. CDR3 coding DNA: TGTGCCAGCAGCTCGCCCGGACGACAGGGGGCGCAGGGCTACACCTTC.

Many counts were recorded for this clone. The chain has TRBV19 and TRBJ1-1; D perhaps matches TRBD1 (5 bases). CDR3 size: 17 residues. The V end was cut by 0 bases, the J end by 1 base, with 15 bases between. The germline gives CDR1 LNHDA, CDR2 SQIVND (reference sequence). The CDR3 spells CASSIDAQGRRNTEAFF. The CDR3 DNA reads TGTGCCAGTAGTATAGATGCGCAGGGTCGGCGGAACACTGAAGCTTTCTTT.

The chain couples TRBV27 to TRBJ2-5, with 10 bases aligning to TRBD2. V dropped 1 base and J dropped 5; count of bases not matched to a gene: 10. This CDR3 contains 17 residues. The germline gives CDR1 MNHEY, CDR2 SMNVEV (reference sequence). This CDR3 is CASSLLWERGGLETQYF. The CDR3 DNA reads as TGTGCCAGCAGTTTATTGTGGGAGCGGGGGGGCCTGGAGACCCAGTACTTC.

The J gene is TRBJ2-1, the V gene TRBV11-2; tentatively, D is TRBD2 (6 bases). CDR3 length: 14 amino acids. The germline V and J ends were trimmed by 0 bases and 7 bases, with 10 bases remaining between them. In germline, CDR1 is SGHAT, CDR2 FQNNGV. The CDR3 nucleotides read TGTGCCAGCAGCTTAGAGTGGGGGGATAATGAGCAGTTCTTC. Its protein product is CASSLEWGDNEQFF.

The chain has TRBV18 and TRBJ2-7, with TRBD2 as a possible D gene (6 bases). The CDR3 is 14 residues long. The germline CDR1 and CDR2 sequences are KGHSH and LQKENI. The V end lost 2 bases, the J end lost 4 bases, and 12 bases lay between the germline ends. CDR3 protein: CASSPGTGLYEQYF. In nucleotides, the CDR3 is TGTGCCAGCTCACCAGGGACGGGACTTTACGAGCAGTACTTC.

The CDR3 region has the DNA TGTGCCAGCAGCCAAGATGTTACTAGCGGGGGCACAGATACGCAGTATTTT. Translated, it gives CASSQDVTSGGTDTQYF. The chain has TRBV14 and TRBJ2-3; 10 bases fit TRBD2. Germline CDR1 and CDR2: SGHDN and FVKESK. The J segment lost 1 base and the V segment lost 0 bases, leaving 4 bases of the junction unmatched. The CDR3 runs to 17 residues.

The chain couples TRBV20-1 to TRBJ2-7, with 8 bases aligning to TRBD2. The CDR3 totals 11 residues. The germline CDR1 and CDR2 sequences are DFQATT and SNEGSKA (reference sequence). J lost 10 bases, V lost 6 bases, and 8 bases had no gene match. The CDR3 region is CSAREGGRQYF. The CDR3 DNA sequence: TGCAGTGCCCGGGAGGGGGGCCGACAGTACTTC.

This chain links TRBV19 with TRBJ2-7; a possible D gene is TRBD2 (5 bases). The CDR3 contains 17 residues. The V gene lost 3 bases and the J gene lost 4 bases, with 22 bases spanning the gap. Germline lookup yields CDR1 LNHDA and CDR2 SQIVND (reference sequence). In DNA, the CDR3 is TGTGCCAGTAGTATCGGGCTGCGGGCGGATCGGCAGTACGAGCAGTACTTC. Its protein is CASSIGLRADRQYEQYF.

The CDR3 sequence is CAISESVGVNEKLFF. The CDR3 DNA reads as TGTGCCATCAGTGAGTCGGTAGGAGTTAATGAAAAACTGTTTTTT. This chain connects TRBV10-3 to TRBJ1-4; D gene uncertain. Trimming stripped 0 bases from V and 4 bases from J, with 9 bases between. Germline-derived CDR1 and CDR2 are ENHRY and SYGVKD. The CDR3 runs 15 residues.

This chain uses TRBV10-3 with TRBJ1-1, with TRBD1 identical over 7 bases. CDR1 and CDR2 (germline): ENHRY, SYGVKD. This CDR3 contains 13 residues. V lost 6 bases to trimming and J lost 7 bases; unmatched junction nucleotides: 8. CDR3 DNA sequence: TGTGCCATCAGGCCGGGACAGAGATATGAAGCTTTCTTT. It is translated as CAIRPGQRYEAFF.

Only a few counts were recorded for this clone. The chain uses TRBV5-1 and TRBJ2-5, with D possibly TRBD1 on 6 matching bases. Germline assignment: CDR1 SGHRS and CDR2 YFSETQ. The CDR3 is 16 residues long. V lost 1 base and J lost 0, with 13 bases in between. CDR3 DNA sequence: TGCGCCAGCAGCTTGAGGGGGATGGGTTACCAAGAGACCCAGTACTTC. It codes for CASSLRGMGYQETQYF.

This rearrangement joins TRBV18 to TRBJ1-1; D is unclear. The CDR3 length is 17 residues. From germline, CDR1 is KGHSH and CDR2 LQKENI. The germline V and J ends were trimmed by 2 bases and 5 bases, with 21 bases remaining between them. In DNA form, the CDR3 reads TGTGCCAGCTCACCATTGGGTTGGACGACAACGGGGACTGAAGCTTTCTTT. It codes for CASSPLGWTTTGTEAFF.

The DNA for the CDR3 is TGTGCCAGCAGCTGGGGACAGGGGGAACACGAGCAGTACTTC. Its protein product is CASSWGQGEHEQYF. This chain links TRBV7-9 with TRBJ2-7; 11 nucleotides match TRBD1. Per the germline V gene, CDR1 is SEHNR and CDR2 is FQNEAQ (reference sequence). V lost 4 bases and J lost 5; bases outside the gene matches: 4. The CDR3 has 14 amino acids.

This clone turned up a few times. The chain is built from TRBV27 and TRBJ1-5, with a possible D match to TRBD1 (6 bases). The germline V and J ends were trimmed by 4 bases and 0 bases, with 16 bases remaining between them. There are 17 residues in the CDR3. CDR1 and CDR2 from the germline V gene are MNHEY and SMNVEV (reference sequence). As DNA, the CDR3 is TGTGCCAGCAGTTCAAAACCTGGACAGTATAGCAATCAGCCCCAGCATTTT. It encodes CASSSKPGQYSNQPQHF.

The chain has TRBV12-5 and TRBJ2-2, with D perhaps matching TRBD1 (6 bases). From germline, CDR1 is LGHNT and CDR2 FRNRAP. Trimming removed 3 bases from V and 4 bases from J, with 9 bases in between. The CDR3 contains 14 residues. CDR3 DNA: TGTGCTAGTGGTTTACGGGACACCACCGGGGAGCTGTTTTTT. Translated: CASGLRDTTGELFF.

The V and J genes are TRBV29-1 and TRBJ1-1, with TRBD1 as a possible D gene (6 bases). Germline values: CDR1 SQVTM, CDR2 ANQGSEA. This CDR3 is 13 amino acids long. Trimming took 3 bases from V and 4 from J, leaving 12 bases between them. For the CDR3, the DNA is TGCAGCGTTGATTATAGAGGGGGCACTGAAGCTTTCTTT. This gives the protein CSVDYRGGTEAFF.

This chain links TRBV6-6 with TRBJ2-5, with D possibly being TRBD1 (6 bases). Germline assignment: CDR1 MNHNY and CDR2 SVGAGI (reference sequence). Trimming cost V 1 base and J 10 bases, with 19 bases left between them. The CDR3 is 15 amino acids. The CDR3 loop is CASSYFLGALGDQYF. The CDR3 DNA reads TGTGCCAGCAGTTACTTCTTGGGGGCCCTCGGGGACCAGTACTTC.